The source of this T cell receptor beta chain is a study of blood T cell repertoires in COVID-19. The wider study: The United States, Italy and Spain provided the acute and convalescent COVID-19 samples. The analysed material was cDNA or gDNA that came from T cells, B-cell-depleted T cells, or PBMCs.

In the authors' workflow: Reference gene primers were amplified, and this amplification served to estimate nucleated cell counts. Clones were read by immunoSEQ multiplex PCR, and TCRdb kept only the in-frame ones, dropping some. The DNA gave D and trimming, while V, J and clone size come from that table. The sample includes 64,000 or so clones, around 79% of them seen just once. The CDR3 loop spans 16 amino acids. V lost 5 bases and J lost 6; bases outside the gene matches: 12. The germline V gene has CDR1 MDHEN and CDR2 SYDVKM. J is TRBJ2-5 and V is TRBV28, with TRBD1 matching over 10 bases. This receptor was obtained from a human donor in a cohort sampled during active COVID-19. Sequenced: peripheral blood. The CDR3 here is CASSPNSGQGMKTQYF. The CDR3, as DNA: TGTGCCAGCAGTCCCAACTCGGGACAGGGGATGAAGACCCAGTACTTC.